This is a list of T cell receptor beta chains from one sample in a study of blood T cell repertoires in COVID-19. Assay: immunoSEQ multiplex PCR; the TCRdb copy retains only in-frame clones and omits some. The table records tens of thousands of clones, around four fifths of them present only once. Sequenced sample: peripheral blood. All receptors derive from a human donor in a cohort sampled during active COVID-19. CDR3s include the opening cysteine and the closing phenylalanine or tryptophan. The order of the fields is D gene, J gene, V gene, clone size, CDR3 DNA, CDR3 protein. A D gene is named only where the DNA matches it firmly. Clone size is stated in some rows and not others, as once, few, many or a class when expanded.

d_call: -; j_call: TRBJ2-5; v_call: TRBV2; clone_size: -; cdr3_nt: TGTGCCAGCGGGGGGGGCGCACGCATGGAGACCCAGTACTTC; cdr3_aa: CASGGGARMETQYF
d_call: -; j_call: TRBJ1-1; v_call: TRBV12-3/TRBV12-4; clone_size: few; cdr3_nt: TGTGCCAGCAGTTTGGGGAGAACCGAAGCTTTCTTT; cdr3_aa: CASSLGRTEAFF
d_call: TRBD2; j_call: TRBJ2-1; v_call: TRBV11-3; clone_size: -; cdr3_nt: TGTGCCAGCAGCATGGGACTAGCGGGGGATAATGAGCAGTTCTTC; cdr3_aa: CASSMGLAGDNEQFF
d_call: TRBD1; j_call: TRBJ2-5; v_call: TRBV27; clone_size: -; cdr3_nt: TGTGCCAGCAGTTTATATGCTAAGGGACAGGAGACCCAGTACTTC; cdr3_aa: CASSLYAKGQETQYF
d_call: TRBD2; j_call: TRBJ2-7; v_call: TRBV4-2; clone_size: -; cdr3_nt: TGTGCCAGCAGCCCTAATGAGCGGGGGATTGGAGAGCAGTACTTC; cdr3_aa: CASSPNERGIGEQYF
d_call: TRBD1; j_call: TRBJ1-2; v_call: TRBV10-2; clone_size: once; cdr3_nt: TGCGCCAGCAGTCAGAACAGGGGTTCCTATGGCTACACCTTC; cdr3_aa: CASSQNRGSYGYTF
d_call: -; j_call: TRBJ1-4; v_call: TRBV19; clone_size: -; cdr3_nt: TGTGCCAGTAGACTTGGAGGGAGGGCAAATAATGAAAAACTGTTTTTT; cdr3_aa: CASRLGGRANNEKLFF
d_call: -; j_call: TRBJ1-1; v_call: TRBV19; clone_size: -; cdr3_nt: TGTGCCAGTAGTGCCCACGCAGGGTCCACTGAAGCTTTCTTT; cdr3_aa: CASSAHAGSTEAFF
d_call: TRBD2; j_call: TRBJ2-5; v_call: TRBV14; clone_size: -; cdr3_nt: TGTGCCAGCAGCCAAAGAGCGGGGGGTTTTGAGACCCAGTACTTC; cdr3_aa: CASSQRAGGFETQYF
d_call: -; j_call: TRBJ2-6; v_call: TRBV7-9; clone_size: -; cdr3_nt: TGTGCCAGCAGCTTACCAGGAACTGGGGCCAACGTCCTGACTTTC; cdr3_aa: CASSLPGTGANVLTF
d_call: TRBD1; j_call: TRBJ2-3; v_call: TRBV5-1; clone_size: -; cdr3_nt: TGCGCCAGCAGCCGACAGGGTTCAACAGATACGCAGTATTTT; cdr3_aa: CASSRQGSTDTQYF
d_call: TRBD1; j_call: TRBJ2-7; v_call: TRBV18; clone_size: -; cdr3_nt: TGTGCCAGCTCACCACAATACGGGACAGGTGCTTCCTACGAGCAGTACTTC; cdr3_aa: CASSPQYGTGASYEQYF
d_call: -; j_call: TRBJ2-1; v_call: TRBV7-3; clone_size: -; cdr3_nt: TGTGCCAGCAGCTTCATCCAGGGACAATACAATGAGCAGTTCTTC; cdr3_aa: CASSFIQGQYNEQFF
d_call: TRBD1; j_call: TRBJ2-2; v_call: TRBV19; clone_size: once; cdr3_nt: TGTGCCACTGCTCTGGGACAGAGCACCGGGGAGCTGTTTTTT; cdr3_aa: CATALGQSTGELFF
d_call: TRBD2; j_call: TRBJ2-5; v_call: TRBV4-1; clone_size: -; cdr3_nt: TGCGCCAGCAGCCAACTAGCGGGGGGTTTTGAGACCCAGTACTTC; cdr3_aa: CASSQLAGGFETQYF
d_call: -; j_call: TRBJ1-6; v_call: TRBV28; clone_size: -; cdr3_nt: TGTGCCAGCAGCTTCAGGGGCCGAGAGCGGAATTCACCCCTCCACTTT; cdr3_aa: CASSFRGRERNSPLHF
d_call: -; j_call: TRBJ2-2; v_call: TRBV18; clone_size: -; cdr3_nt: TGTGCCAGCTCACCGCGGGCCGGGGAGCTGTTTTTT; cdr3_aa: CASSPRAGELFF
d_call: -; j_call: TRBJ1-3; v_call: TRBV5-1; clone_size: -; cdr3_nt: TGCGCCAGCAGCTTGGGAACACCCGACACCATATATTTT; cdr3_aa: CASSLGTPDTIYF
d_call: -; j_call: TRBJ1-5; v_call: TRBV10-3; clone_size: -; cdr3_nt: TGTGCCATTAACGGGGGGGGGAACCAGCCCCAGCATTTT; cdr3_aa: CAINGGGNQPQHF
d_call: TRBD1; j_call: TRBJ2-2; v_call: TRBV24-1; clone_size: -; cdr3_nt: TGTGCCACCAGTGATAGCCCCGGCAGGGGGAATACCGGGGAGCTGTTTTTT; cdr3_aa: CATSDSPGRGNTGELFF
d_call: -; j_call: TRBJ1-4; v_call: TRBV4-2; clone_size: -; cdr3_nt: TGTGCCAGCAGCCAGGGGGCGCAGGGTGAAAAACTGTTTTTT; cdr3_aa: CASSQGAQGEKLFF
d_call: -; j_call: TRBJ2-3; v_call: TRBV19; clone_size: -; cdr3_nt: TGTGCCAGTAGTATAACGAGTGCCCCCGCGGATACGCAGTATTTT; cdr3_aa: CASSITSAPADTQYF
d_call: -; j_call: TRBJ2-1; v_call: TRBV11-2; clone_size: -; cdr3_nt: TGTGCCAGCAAGGCCGGGTCGCTTTACAATGAGCAGTTCTTC; cdr3_aa: CASKAGSLYNEQFF
d_call: TRBD1; j_call: TRBJ1-4; v_call: TRBV28; clone_size: -; cdr3_nt: TGTGCCAGCAGTCCGTGGACAGGGGGGAATGAAAAACTGTTTTTT; cdr3_aa: CASSPWTGGNEKLFF
d_call: TRBD2; j_call: TRBJ2-7; v_call: TRBV6-5; clone_size: -; cdr3_nt: TGTGCCAGCACCCGGGGGGGATGGTCCTACGAGCAGTACTTC; cdr3_aa: CASTRGGWSYEQYF
d_call: -; j_call: TRBJ1-2; v_call: TRBV5-4; clone_size: -; cdr3_nt: TGTGCCAGCAGCTTTAGGGGGGGAAACTATGGCTACACCTTC; cdr3_aa: CASSFRGGNYGYTF
d_call: TRBD1; j_call: TRBJ2-7; v_call: TRBV27; clone_size: -; cdr3_nt: TGTGCCAGCAGTCCCTGGACAGGGGGCAGGGACGAGCAGTACTTC; cdr3_aa: CASSPWTGGRDEQYF
d_call: -; j_call: TRBJ2-3; v_call: TRBV6-1; clone_size: few; cdr3_nt: TGTGCCAGCAGTGAAACGGAGAGGGATACGCAGTATTTT; cdr3_aa: CASSETERDTQYF
d_call: -; j_call: TRBJ2-4; v_call: TRBV7-2; clone_size: -; cdr3_nt: TGTGCCAGCAGCTTATCTCCATCAAGCGCCAAAAACATTCAGTACTTC; cdr3_aa: CASSLSPSSAKNIQYF
d_call: TRBD1; j_call: TRBJ2-2; v_call: TRBV7-9; clone_size: once; cdr3_nt: TGTGCCAGCAGCTCCCCGATAGGATCGGGACAGGGGGTCACCGGGGAGCTGTTTTTT; cdr3_aa: CASSSPIGSGQGVTGELFF
d_call: TRBD1; j_call: TRBJ1-4; v_call: TRBV5-6; clone_size: few; cdr3_nt: TGTGCCAGCAGCTTGGCCAGGTTTGGACAGGGTCTCAATGAAAAACTGTTTTTT; cdr3_aa: CASSLARFGQGLNEKLFF
d_call: -; j_call: TRBJ2-1; v_call: TRBV11-2; clone_size: few; cdr3_nt: TGTGCCAGCAGCTTAAAGGGGCTGACTCTATACAATGAGCAGTTCTTC; cdr3_aa: CASSLKGLTLYNEQFF
d_call: -; j_call: TRBJ2-6; v_call: TRBV5-4; clone_size: -; cdr3_nt: TGTGCCAGCAGCCCCAAGGAGGGCAGGAAAGTATCTGGGGCCAACGTCCTGACTTTC; cdr3_aa: CASSPKEGRKVSGANVLTF
d_call: TRBD1; j_call: TRBJ1-6; v_call: TRBV5-1; clone_size: few; cdr3_nt: TGCGCCAGCAGCTTGGACCCGACAGGGTGGGATAATTCACCCCTCCACTTT; cdr3_aa: CASSLDPTGWDNSPLHF
d_call: -; j_call: TRBJ1-6; v_call: TRBV7-3; clone_size: once; cdr3_nt: TGTGCCAGCAGCTTAGGGACATCCTATTCACCCCTCCACTTT; cdr3_aa: CASSLGTSYSPLHF
d_call: -; j_call: TRBJ1-2; v_call: TRBV6-5; clone_size: -; cdr3_nt: TGTGCCAGCTGGGACCAGGGGCTAGGGGGCTACACCTTC; cdr3_aa: CASWDQGLGGYTF
d_call: -; j_call: TRBJ1-5; v_call: TRBV6-6; clone_size: -; cdr3_nt: TGTGCCAGCAGTTACCTACAGGGTGGGGATCAGCCCCAGCATTTT; cdr3_aa: CASSYLQGGDQPQHF
d_call: TRBD2; j_call: TRBJ2-5; v_call: TRBV2; clone_size: -; cdr3_nt: TGTGCCAGTAGTGGTGGGACTAGCAGGGAAGAGACCCAGTACTTC; cdr3_aa: CASSGGTSREETQYF
d_call: TRBD2; j_call: TRBJ2-7; v_call: TRBV19; clone_size: -; cdr3_nt: TGTGCCAGTAGTCCCCGACCGGGACTAGCGGGGACCACCTACGAGCAGTACTTC; cdr3_aa: CASSPRPGLAGTTYEQYF
d_call: -; j_call: TRBJ1-5; v_call: TRBV20-1; clone_size: -; cdr3_nt: TGCAGTGCTAGTTCAGGTGATCAGCCCCAGCATTTT; cdr3_aa: CSASSGDQPQHF
d_call: -; j_call: TRBJ2-1; v_call: TRBV9; clone_size: -; cdr3_nt: TGTGCCAGCAGCGCGGGGGGCGGCGAGCAGTTCTTC; cdr3_aa: CASSAGGGEQFF
d_call: TRBD1; j_call: TRBJ2-4; v_call: TRBV5-1; clone_size: -; cdr3_nt: TGCGCCAGCAGCCTCGGACAGGGGGCCAAAAACATTCAGTACTTC; cdr3_aa: CASSLGQGAKNIQYF
d_call: TRBD2; j_call: TRBJ2-1; v_call: TRBV4-1; clone_size: few; cdr3_nt: TGCGCCAGCAGCCAAGGGGGACTAGCGGATGAGCAGTTCTTC; cdr3_aa: CASSQGGLADEQFF
d_call: -; j_call: TRBJ2-5; v_call: TRBV6-6; clone_size: -; cdr3_nt: TGTGCCAGCAGGCCCCTGGGGGCCCATACTCAAGAGACCCAGTACTTC; cdr3_aa: CASRPLGAHTQETQYF
d_call: -; j_call: TRBJ2-1; v_call: TRBV5-1; clone_size: -; cdr3_nt: TGCGCCAGCAGCTTGGATGGCAGTTACAATGAGCAGTTCTTC; cdr3_aa: CASSLDGSYNEQFF
d_call: -; j_call: TRBJ2-5; v_call: TRBV10-1; clone_size: -; cdr3_nt: TGCGCCAGCAGTGAGTCGAAAGGAGGTCAAGAGACCCAGTACTTC; cdr3_aa: CASSESKGGQETQYF
d_call: TRBD1; j_call: TRBJ2-7; v_call: TRBV13; clone_size: -; cdr3_nt: TGTGCCAGCAGCCAATTTGGACAGGGGTACGAGCAGTACTTC; cdr3_aa: CASSQFGQGYEQYF
d_call: TRBD1; j_call: TRBJ1-1; v_call: TRBV5-1; clone_size: -; cdr3_nt: TGCGCCAGCAGCCCCCCCGGACAGGGAGGGTATTTATTCACTGAAGCTTTCTTT; cdr3_aa: CASSPPGQGGYLFTEAFF
d_call: -; j_call: TRBJ1-2; v_call: TRBV2; clone_size: -; cdr3_nt: TGTGCCAGCAGGGCGGTGGGGGGGGCTCTTGGCTACACCTTC; cdr3_aa: CASRAVGGALGYTF
d_call: -; j_call: TRBJ2-5; v_call: TRBV9; clone_size: -; cdr3_nt: TGTGCCAGCAGCGTAGCGGACAGTAGTTCGACCCAGTACTTC; cdr3_aa: CASSVADSSSTQYF
d_call: -; j_call: TRBJ1-1; v_call: TRBV5-1; clone_size: -; cdr3_nt: TGCGCCAGCAGCTTAATACGAGGCGACACTGAAGCTTTCTTT; cdr3_aa: CASSLIRGDTEAFF
d_call: -; j_call: TRBJ2-2; v_call: TRBV30; clone_size: few; cdr3_nt: TGTGCCTGGAGCAGGGGCTTCACCGGGGAGCTGTTTTTT; cdr3_aa: CAWSRGFTGELFF
d_call: -; j_call: TRBJ2-1; v_call: TRBV3-1/TRBV3-2; clone_size: -; cdr3_nt: TGTGCCAGCAGCCTGACATTTAGCTCCTACAATGAGCAGTTCTTC; cdr3_aa: CASSLTFSSYNEQFF
d_call: -; j_call: TRBJ2-1; v_call: TRBV6-4; clone_size: -; cdr3_nt: TGTGCCAGCAGCGGGGGTGGTAGCGAGCAGTTCTTC; cdr3_aa: CASSGGGSEQFF